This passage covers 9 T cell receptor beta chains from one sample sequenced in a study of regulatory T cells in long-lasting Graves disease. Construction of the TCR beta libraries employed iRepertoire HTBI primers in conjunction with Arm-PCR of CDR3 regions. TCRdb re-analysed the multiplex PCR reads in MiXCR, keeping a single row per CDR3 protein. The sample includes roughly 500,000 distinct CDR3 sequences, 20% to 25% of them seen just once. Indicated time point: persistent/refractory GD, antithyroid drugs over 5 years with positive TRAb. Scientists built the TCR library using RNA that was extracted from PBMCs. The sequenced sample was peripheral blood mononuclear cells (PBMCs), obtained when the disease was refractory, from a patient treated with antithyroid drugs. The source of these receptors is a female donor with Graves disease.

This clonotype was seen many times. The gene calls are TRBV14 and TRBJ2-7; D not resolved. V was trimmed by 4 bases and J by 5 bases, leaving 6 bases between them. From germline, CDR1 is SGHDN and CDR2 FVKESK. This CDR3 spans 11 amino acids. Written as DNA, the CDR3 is TGTGCCAGCAGCCGGAACCACGAGCAGTACTTC. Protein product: CASSRNHEQYF.

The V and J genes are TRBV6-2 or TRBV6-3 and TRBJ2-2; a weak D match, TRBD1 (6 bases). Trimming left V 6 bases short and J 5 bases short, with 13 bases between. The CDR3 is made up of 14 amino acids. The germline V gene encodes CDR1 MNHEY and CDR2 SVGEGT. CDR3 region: CASSRTGWTGELFF. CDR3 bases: TGTGCCAGCAGCAGAACAGGGTGGACCGGGGAGCTGTTTTTT.

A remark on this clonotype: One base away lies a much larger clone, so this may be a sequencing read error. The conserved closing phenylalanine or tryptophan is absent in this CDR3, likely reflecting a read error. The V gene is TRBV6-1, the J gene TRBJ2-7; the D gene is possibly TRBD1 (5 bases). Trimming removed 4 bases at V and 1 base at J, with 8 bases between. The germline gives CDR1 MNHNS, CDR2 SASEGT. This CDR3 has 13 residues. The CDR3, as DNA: TGTGCCAGCAGTGTTCGACAGTCCTACGAGCAGTACCTC. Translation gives CASSVRQSYEQYL.

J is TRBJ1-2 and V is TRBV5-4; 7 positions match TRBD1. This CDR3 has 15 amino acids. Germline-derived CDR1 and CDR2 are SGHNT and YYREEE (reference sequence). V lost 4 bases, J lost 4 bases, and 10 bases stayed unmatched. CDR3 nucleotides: TGTGCCAGCAGCCTAGGGACAGCCGTTGGCTATGGCTACACCTTC. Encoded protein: CASSLGTAVGYGYTF.

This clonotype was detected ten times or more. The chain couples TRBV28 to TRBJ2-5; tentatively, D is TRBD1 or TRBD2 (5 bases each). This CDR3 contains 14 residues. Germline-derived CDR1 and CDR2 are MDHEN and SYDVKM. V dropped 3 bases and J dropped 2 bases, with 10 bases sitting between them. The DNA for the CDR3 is TGTGCCAGCAGTTTGGACACTAGGCAAGAGACCCAGTACTTC. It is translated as CASSLDTRQETQYF.

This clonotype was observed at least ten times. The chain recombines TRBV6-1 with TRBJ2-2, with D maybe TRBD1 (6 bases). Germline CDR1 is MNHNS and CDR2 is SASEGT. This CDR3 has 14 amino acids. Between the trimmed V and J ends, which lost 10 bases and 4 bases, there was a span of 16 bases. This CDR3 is CATRGWGGTGELFF. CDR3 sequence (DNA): TGTGCCACCAGGGGATGGGGTGGCACCGGGGAGCTGTTTTTT.

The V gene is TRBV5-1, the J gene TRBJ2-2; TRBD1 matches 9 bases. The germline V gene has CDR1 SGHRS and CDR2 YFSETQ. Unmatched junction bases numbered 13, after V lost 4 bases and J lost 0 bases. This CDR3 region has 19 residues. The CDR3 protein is CASSLRGTGLYANTGELFF. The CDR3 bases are TGCGCCAGCAGCCTTCGGGGGACAGGGCTATACGCGAACACCGGGGAGCTGTTTTTT.

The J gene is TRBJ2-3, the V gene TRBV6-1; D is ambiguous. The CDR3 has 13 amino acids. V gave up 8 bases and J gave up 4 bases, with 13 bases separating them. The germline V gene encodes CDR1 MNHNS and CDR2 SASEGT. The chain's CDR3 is CASASRQPDTQYF. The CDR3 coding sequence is TGTGCCAGCGCCTCCAGACAACCAGATACGCAGTATTTT.

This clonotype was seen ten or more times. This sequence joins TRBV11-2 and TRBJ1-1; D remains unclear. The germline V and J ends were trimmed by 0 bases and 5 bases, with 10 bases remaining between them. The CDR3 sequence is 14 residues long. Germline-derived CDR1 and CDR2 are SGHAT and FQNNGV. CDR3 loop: CASSLEATATEAFF. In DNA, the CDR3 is TGTGCCAGCAGCTTAGAGGCAACAGCAACTGAAGCTTTCTTT.